The present T cell receptor beta chain was sequenced within a study of T cells in Graves' hyperthyroidism and ophthalmopathy. Whole-study findings and limits: Prediction of ophthalmopathy progression came a median around 6.1 months pre-onset.

In its sample, this clonotype was seen a few times. The antigen is unknown. The CDR3 totals 15 residues. Losses at the gene ends were 0 bases for V and 5 bases for J; bases not matched to a gene: 6. CDR1 and CDR2 from the germline V gene are LGHNA and YSLEER. No ophthalmopathy progression within 18 months constituted stable Graves' hyperthyroidism. Thyroid ultrasound, orbital computed tomography, clinical symptoms, and serum thyroxine and TRAb underpinned diagnoses. The authors took PBMCs from roughly 9.5 ml fresh peripheral blood. RNA transcripts were the template for amplifying TCR beta CDR3 regions. TCR CDR3 regions were first amplified by RT-PCR with HTBI primers. TCRdb redid the calling of the multiplex PCR reads with MiXCR, one entry per CDR3 protein. The table has about 590,000 distinct CDR3 sequences, 15% to 19% seen once.

Sequencing was performed on blood. V is TRBV4-3 and J is TRBJ2-5; 7 nucleotides agree with TRBD1. The sequence derives from a woman aged 30 to 39 with Graves' hyperthyroidism. CDR3 in DNA: TGCGCCAGCAGCCAAGATTTGACAGGGTGGGAGACCCAGTACTTC. It codes for CASSQDLTGWETQYF.